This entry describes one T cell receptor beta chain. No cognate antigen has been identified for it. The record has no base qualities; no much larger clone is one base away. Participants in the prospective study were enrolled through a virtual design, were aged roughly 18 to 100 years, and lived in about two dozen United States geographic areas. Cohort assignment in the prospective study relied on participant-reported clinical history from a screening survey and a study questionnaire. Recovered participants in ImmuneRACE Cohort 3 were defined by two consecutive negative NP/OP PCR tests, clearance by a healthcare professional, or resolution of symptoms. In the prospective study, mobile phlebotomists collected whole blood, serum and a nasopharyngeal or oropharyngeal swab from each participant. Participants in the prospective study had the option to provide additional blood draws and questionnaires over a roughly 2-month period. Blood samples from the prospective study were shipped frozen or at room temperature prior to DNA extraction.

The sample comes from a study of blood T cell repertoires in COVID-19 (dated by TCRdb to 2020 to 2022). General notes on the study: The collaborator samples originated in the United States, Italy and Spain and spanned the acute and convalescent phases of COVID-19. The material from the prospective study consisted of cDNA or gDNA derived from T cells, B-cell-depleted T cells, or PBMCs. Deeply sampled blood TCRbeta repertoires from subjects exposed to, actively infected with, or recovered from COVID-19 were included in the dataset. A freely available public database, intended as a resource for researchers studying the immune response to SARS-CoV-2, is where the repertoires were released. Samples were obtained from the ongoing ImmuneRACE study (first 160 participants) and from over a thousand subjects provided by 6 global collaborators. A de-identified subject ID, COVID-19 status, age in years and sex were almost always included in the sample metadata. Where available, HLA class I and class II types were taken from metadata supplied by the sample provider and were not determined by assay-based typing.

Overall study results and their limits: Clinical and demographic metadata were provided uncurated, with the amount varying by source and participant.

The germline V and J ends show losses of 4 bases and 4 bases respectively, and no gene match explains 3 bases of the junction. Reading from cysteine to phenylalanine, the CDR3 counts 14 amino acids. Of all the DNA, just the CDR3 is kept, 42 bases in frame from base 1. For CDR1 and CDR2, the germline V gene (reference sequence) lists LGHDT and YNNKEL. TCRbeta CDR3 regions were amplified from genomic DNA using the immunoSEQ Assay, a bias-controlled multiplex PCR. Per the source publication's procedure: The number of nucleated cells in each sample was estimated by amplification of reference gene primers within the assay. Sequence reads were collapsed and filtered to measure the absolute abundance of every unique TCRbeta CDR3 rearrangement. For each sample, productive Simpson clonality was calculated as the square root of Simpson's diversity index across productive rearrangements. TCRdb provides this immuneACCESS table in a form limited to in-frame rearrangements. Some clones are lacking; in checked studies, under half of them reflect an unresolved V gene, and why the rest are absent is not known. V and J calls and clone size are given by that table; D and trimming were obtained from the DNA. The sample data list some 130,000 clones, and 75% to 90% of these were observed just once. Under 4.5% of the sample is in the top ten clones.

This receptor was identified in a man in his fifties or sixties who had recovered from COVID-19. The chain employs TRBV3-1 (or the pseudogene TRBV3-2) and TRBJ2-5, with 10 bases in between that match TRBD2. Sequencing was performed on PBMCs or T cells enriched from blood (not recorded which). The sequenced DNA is TGTGCCAGCAGCCTCCTAGCGGGGGCAGAGACCCAGTACTTC. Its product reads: CASSLLAGAETQYF.